This T cell receptor (beta chain) is drawn from a study of cytomegalovirus exposure and HLA in healthy donors. Study information: A prior study identified 110 million or so unique TCR beta sequences from about 179 million T cells. Findings of the study overall: According to a later analysis, donors in an Asian-associated ancestry cluster reportedly had fewer N-insertions than the approximately 620-donor mean.

The CDR3 extends over 16 amino acids. Trimming at V came to 0 bases and at J to 5 bases, leaving 5 bases not matched to a gene. CDR1 and CDR2 from the germline V gene are SGHRS and YFSETQ. Primers included in the PCR were 60 Vbeta and 13 Jbeta primers. Original processing methods: An analysis performed later counted 72 million or so unique TCR beta chains (roughly 10 million of them shared). Using immunoSEQ multiplex PCR, the repertoire was profiled, and TCRdb retains in-frame clones only, with some absent. V, J and clone size are those of that table, while D and trimming were read from the DNA. In the table there are around 150,000 clones, 75% to 90% of which are singletons. As concerns this clone: Antigen: not known.

V gene TRBV5-1 combines with J gene TRBJ1-2; 12 positions agree with TRBD1. Specimen: PBMCs. This clonotype was obtained from a woman aged 45-59 years in good health and CMV-seropositive. The CDR3 sequence: CASSLGGQGAFYGYTF. As DNA, the CDR3 is TGCGCCAGCAGCTTGGGGGGACAGGGGGCCTTTTATGGCTACACCTTC.